This note documents a single TCR beta chain sequence. This sample was taken from a study of ipilimumab plus nivolumab after autologous stem cell transplantation. There are 13 residues in the CDR3. Germline CDR1 is SNHLY and CDR2 is FYNNEI. Trimming left V 4 bases short and J 5 bases short, with 10 bases between. Generated by immunoSEQ multiplex PCR, the TCRdb table keeps only in-frame clones and is missing some. The table has 20,000 to 25,000 clones, 75% to 85% seen once. The chain uses TRBV2 and TRBJ2-3, with D tentatively TRBD1 or TRBD2 (7 bases each). This TCR derives from a male donor with diffuse large B-cell lymphoma. The sequences come from PBMCs, collected in a trial of ipilimumab plus nivolumab as post-transplant consolidation. CDR3 sequence (DNA): TGTGCCAGCAGTGCCAGGGGGGGAGATACGCAGTATTTT. Encoded protein: CASSARGGDTQYF.